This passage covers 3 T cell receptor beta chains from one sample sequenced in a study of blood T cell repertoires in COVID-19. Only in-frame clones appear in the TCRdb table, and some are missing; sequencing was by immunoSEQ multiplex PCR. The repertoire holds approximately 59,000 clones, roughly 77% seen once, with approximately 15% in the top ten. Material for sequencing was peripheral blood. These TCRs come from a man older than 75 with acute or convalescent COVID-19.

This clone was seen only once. As DNA, the CDR3 is TGCGCCAGCAGCGTTGGAGGGGGGGATCGTGGCTACACCTTC. Translating gives CASSVGGGDRGYTF. The chain carries TRBV5-1 and TRBJ1-2; a possible D gene is TRBD1 (6 bases). Germline values: CDR1 SGHRS, CDR2 YFSETQ. V lost 4 bases to trimming and J lost 7 bases, with 17 bases between them. The length of the CDR3 is 14 residues.

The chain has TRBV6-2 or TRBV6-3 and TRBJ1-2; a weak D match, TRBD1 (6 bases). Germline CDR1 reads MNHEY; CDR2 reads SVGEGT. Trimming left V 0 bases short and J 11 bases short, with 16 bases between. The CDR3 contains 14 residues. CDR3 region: CASSYSSQGRGYTF. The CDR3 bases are TGTGCCAGCAGTTACTCGTCACAGGGACGCGGGTACACCTTC.

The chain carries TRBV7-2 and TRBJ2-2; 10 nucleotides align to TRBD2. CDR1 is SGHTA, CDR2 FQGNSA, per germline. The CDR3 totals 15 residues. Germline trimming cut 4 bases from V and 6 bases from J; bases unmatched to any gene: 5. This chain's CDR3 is CASSSGLALPGELFF. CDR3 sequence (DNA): TGTGCCAGCAGCTCGGGACTAGCGTTACCCGGGGAGCTGTTTTTT. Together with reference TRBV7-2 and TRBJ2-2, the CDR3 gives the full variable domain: GAGVSQSPSNKVTEKGKDVELRCDPISGHTALYWYRQSLGQGLEFLIYFQGNSAPDKSGLPSDRFSAERTGGSVSTLTIQRTQQEDSAVYLCASSSGLALPGELFFGEGSRLTVL.